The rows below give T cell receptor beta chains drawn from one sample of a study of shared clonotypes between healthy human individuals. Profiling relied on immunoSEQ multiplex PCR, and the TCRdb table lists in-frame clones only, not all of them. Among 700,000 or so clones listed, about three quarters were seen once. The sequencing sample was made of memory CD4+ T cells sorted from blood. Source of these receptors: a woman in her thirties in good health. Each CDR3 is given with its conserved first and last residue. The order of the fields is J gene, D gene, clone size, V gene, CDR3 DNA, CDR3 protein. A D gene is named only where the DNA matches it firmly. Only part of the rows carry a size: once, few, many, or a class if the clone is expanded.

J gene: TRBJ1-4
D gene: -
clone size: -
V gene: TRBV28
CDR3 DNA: TGTGCCAGCAGTCTCCTAGGAAGGTCAACTAATGAAAAACTGTTTTTT
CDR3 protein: CASSLLGRSTNEKLFF

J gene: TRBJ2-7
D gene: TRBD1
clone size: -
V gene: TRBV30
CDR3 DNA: TGTGCCTGGAAGCGGACAGGGTCCTACGAGCAGTACTTC
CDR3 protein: CAWKRTGSYEQYF

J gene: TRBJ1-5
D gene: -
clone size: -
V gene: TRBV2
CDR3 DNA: TGTGCCAGCGGATCTGCAGGGGTTAATCAGCCCCAGCATTTT
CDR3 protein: CASGSAGVNQPQHF

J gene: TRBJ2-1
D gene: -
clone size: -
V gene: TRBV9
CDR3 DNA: TGTGCCAGCAGCGTCGTTTCTTCGGTTCTCGGATACAATGAGCAGTTCTTC
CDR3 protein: CASSVVSSVLGYNEQFF

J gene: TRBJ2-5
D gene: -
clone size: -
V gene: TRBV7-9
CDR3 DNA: TGTGCCAGCAGCAGTGGGGGGACCCAGTACTTC
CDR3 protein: CASSSGGTQYF

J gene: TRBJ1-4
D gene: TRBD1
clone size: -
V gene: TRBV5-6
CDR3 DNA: TGTGCCAGCAGCTTTAGTCAGGGGGAGTATGAAAAACTGTTTTTT
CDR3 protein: CASSFSQGEYEKLFF

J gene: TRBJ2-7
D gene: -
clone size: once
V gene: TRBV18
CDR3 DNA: TGTGCCAGCTCACCACCAGGGACGGGGGAAGGAACCTACGAGCAGTACTTC
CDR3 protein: CASSPPGTGEGTYEQYF

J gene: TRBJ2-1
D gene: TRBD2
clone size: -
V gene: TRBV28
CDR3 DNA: TGTGCCAGCAGTCTTCGGGCGGGAGGCAATGAGCAGTTCTTC
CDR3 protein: CASSLRAGGNEQFF

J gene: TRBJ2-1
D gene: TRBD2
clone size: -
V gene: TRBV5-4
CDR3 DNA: TGTGCCAGCAGCTTTAGCGGGAGGGCCCATGAGCAGTTCTTC
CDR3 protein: CASSFSGRAHEQFF

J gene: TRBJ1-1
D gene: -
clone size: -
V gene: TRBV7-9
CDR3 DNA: TGTGCCAGCAGCGCCCTGGGGGTGCCAGAAGCTTTCTTT
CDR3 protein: CASSALGVPEAFF

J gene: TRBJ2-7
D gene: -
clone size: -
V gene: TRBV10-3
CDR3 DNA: TGTGCCATCAGTGAAAAGGCAGGGGCCTCCTACGAGCAGTACTTC
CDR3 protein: CAISEKAGASYEQYF

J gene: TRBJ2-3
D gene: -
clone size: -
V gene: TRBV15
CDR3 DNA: TGTGCCACCAGCAGGCGAGGGCCGGGCCCCTTAGGGGATACGCAGTATTTT
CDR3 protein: CATSRRGPGPLGDTQYF

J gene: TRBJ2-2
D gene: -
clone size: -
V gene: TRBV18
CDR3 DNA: TGTGCCAGCTCACCCTCTCAGTCCCCGAACACCGGGGAGCTGTTTTTT
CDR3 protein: CASSPSQSPNTGELFF

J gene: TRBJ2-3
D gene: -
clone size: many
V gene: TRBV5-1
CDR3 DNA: TGCGCCAGCAGCAGTGTTAGCAGCACAGATACGCAGTATTTT
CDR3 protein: CASSSVSSTDTQYF

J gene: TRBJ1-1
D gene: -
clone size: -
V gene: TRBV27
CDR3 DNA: TGTGCCAGCAGCCTGGCCCCGGGACGTTGGAACACTGAAGCTTTCTTT
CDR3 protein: CASSLAPGRWNTEAFF

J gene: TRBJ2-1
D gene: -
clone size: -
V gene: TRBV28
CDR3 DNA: TGTGCCAGCAGTTCCGGACTAGGGGGGATGCATGAGCAGTTCTTC
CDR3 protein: CASSSGLGGMHEQFF

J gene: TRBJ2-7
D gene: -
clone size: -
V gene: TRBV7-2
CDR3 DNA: TGTGCCAGCAGCTTAAACGGCTATTACGAGCAGTACTTC
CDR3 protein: CASSLNGYYEQYF

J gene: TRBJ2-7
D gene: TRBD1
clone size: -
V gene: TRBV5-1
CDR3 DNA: TGCGCCAGCAGCATAGGACAGGGGGCTATCGACGAGCAGTACTTC
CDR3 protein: CASSIGQGAIDEQYF

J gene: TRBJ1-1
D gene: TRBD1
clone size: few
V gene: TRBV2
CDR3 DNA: TGTGCCAGCAGGAGGGGGCAGGGGGCTACCAACACTGAAGCTTTCTTT
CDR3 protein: CASRRGQGATNTEAFF

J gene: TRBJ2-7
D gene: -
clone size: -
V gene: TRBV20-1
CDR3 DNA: TGCAGTGCTAGAAGAACCTACGAGCAGTACTTC
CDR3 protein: CSARRTYEQYF

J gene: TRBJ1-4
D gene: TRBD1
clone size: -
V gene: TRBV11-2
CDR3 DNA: TGTGCCAGCAGCACCGGACAGGGGGCTAATGAAAAACTGTTTTTT
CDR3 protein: CASSTGQGANEKLFF

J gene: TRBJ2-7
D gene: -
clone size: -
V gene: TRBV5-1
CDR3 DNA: TGCGCCAGCAGCTTGGGACAGGCAGTTCCCTCCTACGAGCAGTACTTC
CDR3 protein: CASSLGQAVPSYEQYF

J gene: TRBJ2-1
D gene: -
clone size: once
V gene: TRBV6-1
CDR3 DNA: TGTGCCAGCAGTCGGGGAAATGAGCAGTTCTTC
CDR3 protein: CASSRGNEQFF

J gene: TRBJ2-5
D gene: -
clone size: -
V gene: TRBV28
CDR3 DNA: TGTGCCAGCAGCTCAAACCACGGAGCCCAAGAGACCCAGTACTTC
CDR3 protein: CASSSNHGAQETQYF

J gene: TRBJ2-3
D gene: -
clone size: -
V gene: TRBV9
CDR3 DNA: TGTGCCAGCAGCGTAGAACCCCAGAGGACGCAGTATTTT
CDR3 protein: CASSVEPQRTQYF

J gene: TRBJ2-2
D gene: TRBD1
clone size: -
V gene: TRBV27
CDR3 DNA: TGTGCCAGCAGCCCTCCCGGGGGACAGGGAGTCACCGGGGAGCTGTTTTTT
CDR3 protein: CASSPPGGQGVTGELFF

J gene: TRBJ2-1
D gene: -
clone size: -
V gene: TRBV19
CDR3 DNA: TGTGCCAGTAATAAGGGGCTCTACAATGAGCAGTTCTTC
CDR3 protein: CASNKGLYNEQFF

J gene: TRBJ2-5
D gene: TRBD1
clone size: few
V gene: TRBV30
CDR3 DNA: TGTGCCTGGACCCGGGGACAGGGGGCTGCAGAGACCCAGTACTTC
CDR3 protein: CAWTRGQGAAETQYF

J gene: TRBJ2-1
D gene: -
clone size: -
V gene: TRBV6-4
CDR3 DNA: TGTGCCAGCAGTGACTCGCACAGGTCCAGGGAGCAGTTCTTC
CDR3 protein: CASSDSHRSREQFF

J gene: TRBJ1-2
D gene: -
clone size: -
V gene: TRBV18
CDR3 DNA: TGTGCCAGCTCACCACTTCAAAAGGACAGCACTTATGGCTACACCTTC
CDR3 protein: CASSPLQKDSTYGYTF

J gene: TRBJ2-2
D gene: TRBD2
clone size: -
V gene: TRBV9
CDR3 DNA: TGTGCCGGTAGCGGGGGGAACACCGGGGAGCTGTTTTTT
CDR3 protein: CAGSGGNTGELFF

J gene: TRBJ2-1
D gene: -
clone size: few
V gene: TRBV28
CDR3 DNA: TGTGCCAGCAGCCCACCGACTGGCCAAACCTACAATGAGCAGTTCTTC
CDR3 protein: CASSPPTGQTYNEQFF

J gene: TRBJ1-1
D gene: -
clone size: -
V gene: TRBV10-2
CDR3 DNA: TGCGCCAGCAGTGAGGTGGACCCGCCCAGCACTGAAGCTTTCTTT
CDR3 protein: CASSEVDPPSTEAFF

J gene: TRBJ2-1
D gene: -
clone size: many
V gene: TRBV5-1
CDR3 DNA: TGCGCCAGCAGCTTAACGGGACCCGTAAAGAATGAGCAGTTCTTC
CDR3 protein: CASSLTGPVKNEQFF

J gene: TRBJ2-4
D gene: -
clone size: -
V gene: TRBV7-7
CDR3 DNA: TGTGCCAGCAGCAATGGACCGGGACCTGCCAAAAACATTCAGTACTTC
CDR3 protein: CASSNGPGPAKNIQYF